A single sample gave rise to the 4 T cell receptor beta chains below, sequenced in a study of sequential checkpoint blockade in melanoma. The protocol was immunoSEQ multiplex PCR, while the TCRdb copy is restricted to in-frame clones and leaves out a portion. This table has about 20,000 clones, 80% appearing once. This sample's treatment: randomized to nivolumab then ipilimumab (arm A) or the reverse (arm B). The sequenced sample was CD8+ T cells sorted from blood (inferred from file names), obtained from a patient given nivolumab and ipilimumab in sequence. The receptors were sampled from a human donor with melanoma.

This chain uses TRBV28 with TRBJ2-5; D is unclear. Trimming removed 1 base from V and 11 bases from J, with 17 bases in between. Looked up from germline, CDR1 is MDHEN and CDR2 is SYDVKM. The CDR3 is 14 residues long. The CDR3 region has the DNA TGTGCCAGCAGTTTATCCGACATCTTCCGAGAGCAGTACTTC. This gives the protein CASSLSDIFREQYF. Full variable domain (missing parts from reference TRBV28 and TRBJ2-5): DVKVTQSSRYLVKRTGEKVFLECVQDMDHENMFWYRQDPGLGLRLIYFSYDVKMKEKGDIPEGYSVSREKKERFSLILESASTNQTSMYLCASSLSDIFREQYFGPGTRLLVL.

This rearrangement joins TRBV6-5 to TRBJ1-5; D might be TRBD1 (5 bases). V was trimmed by 2 bases and J by 4 bases, leaving 6 bases between them. This CDR3 is 13 amino acids long. Germline CDR1 is MNHEY and CDR2 is SVGAGI. The CDR3 here is CASSYGANQPQHF. Written as DNA, the CDR3 is TGTGCCAGCAGTTACGGGGCAAATCAGCCCCAGCATTTT.

The CDR3 coding sequence is TGTGCCAGCAGCTCGACAGGGGAAAGGAACAATCAGCCCCAGCATTTT. It specifies CASSSTGERNNQPQHF. V is TRBV7-2 and J is TRBJ1-5; 8 bases fit TRBD1. Trimming cost V 4 bases and J 3 bases; bases outside gene matches: 8. The length of the CDR3 is 16 residues. Looked up from germline, CDR1 is SGHTA and CDR2 is FQGNSA.

About this clone itself: One end of the junction varies from germline; a read error may be responsible. V gene TRBV19 combines with J gene TRBJ2-1; D remains ambiguous. Per the germline V gene, CDR1 is LNHDA and CDR2 is SQIVND (reference sequence). This CDR3 comprises 11 residues. The DNA for the CDR3 is TGTGCCAGTACGGCGTACAGTGAGCAGTTCTTC. It is translated as CASTAYSEQFF.